The 5 T cell receptor beta chains reported below all come from one sample, sequenced in a study of shared clonotypes between healthy human individuals. The assay was immunoSEQ multiplex PCR, and TCRdb's table has in-frame clones only and misses some. This sample has 2,500,000 or so clones, with around nine tenths found just once. The sequencing input was naive CD4+ T cells sorted from blood. This sample's subset: CD45RA+ positively selected. The receptors originated from a man between 18 and 35 years old in good health.

About this clone itself: At the DNA level, this CDR3 is encoded by other sequences in the same sample as well. The V gene is TRBV30, the J gene TRBJ2-2; perhaps TRBD1 as D (6 bases). The CDR3 runs to 13 residues. V lost 7 bases and J 0 bases, leaving 9 bases between the germline ends. Germline values: CDR1 GTSNPN, CDR2 SVGIG (reference sequence). CDR3 nucleotides: TGTGCCTCCAGGGGATCGAACACCGGGGAGCTGTTTTTT. Translation: CASRGSNTGELFF.

The chain carries TRBV7-2 and TRBJ2-5; 8 bases are a match to TRBD2. The CDR3 length is 17 residues. The trim removed 3 bases at V and 4 bases at J, leaving 13 bases unmatched. CDR1 and CDR2 from the germline V gene are SGHTA and FQGNSA. In nucleotides, the CDR3 is TGTGCCAGCAGCTTCCGGGGGGGGCGACTTTACCGAGAGACCCAGTACTTC. It encodes CASSFRGGRLYRETQYF.

This clone was observed a single time. V usage is TRBV11-2 and J usage is TRBJ1-4; 12 bases align to TRBD1. Losses at the gene ends were 5 bases for V and 7 bases for J; bases not matched to a gene: 5. This CDR3 is 15 amino acids long. Per germline, CDR1 SGHAT and CDR2 FQNNGV. Here the CDR3 DNA reads TGTGCCAGCAGCCGGGACAGGGGGCGAGGTGAAAAACTGTTTTTT. Protein product: CASSRDRGRGEKLFF.

Remarks on this clone: Within the sample, other DNA sequences also encode this same CDR3. This chain uses TRBV5-6 with TRBJ1-2; D perhaps matches TRBD1 (6 bases). V was cut by 0 bases and J by 2 bases, with 8 bases left in between. In germline, CDR1 is SGHDT, CDR2 YYEEEE. There are 14 residues in the CDR3. CDR3: CASSLGQANYGYTF. In DNA form, the CDR3 reads TGTGCCAGCAGCTTGGGACAGGCAAACTATGGCTACACCTTC. Based on the CDR3 plus reference TRBV5-6 and TRBJ1-2, the full variable domain is DAGVTQSPTHLIKTRGQQVTLRCSPKSGHDTVSWYQQALGQGPQFIFQYYEEEERQRGNFPDRFSGHQFPNYSSELNVNALLLGDSALYLCASSLGQANYGYTFGSGTRLTVV.

The gene calls are TRBV9 and TRBJ2-2; D ambiguous. The V end lost 1 base, the J end lost 1 base, and 8 bases lay between the germline ends. Germline lookup yields CDR1 SGDLS and CDR2 YYNGEE. The CDR3 is 15 residues long. DNA for the CDR3: TGTGCCAGCAGCGTAATCCCAGGGAACACCGGGGAGCTGTTTTTT. Translating it yields CASSVIPGNTGELFF.